Listed here is a single TCR beta chain. There is no known antigen for this receptor. Per-nucleotide qualities are absent, and no much larger clonotype sits a single base away. All of the isolated RNA was reverse transcribed with the High Capacity cDNA Reverse Transcription Kit, so expressed TCRB transcripts were sequenced. Deep immunoSEQ sequencing was applied to naive, central memory and regulatory T cell samples, giving an average of about 3.4 million total reads per sample. After sorted cells were lysed in RLT buffer, RNA was extracted with DNase-treated RNeasy Micro or Mini kits, with the choice depending on cell number. Each cell subset was processed separately to prevent cross-contamination, with patient and healthy donor samples processed together. TCRB sequences were amplified from cDNA with the immunoSEQ multiplex PCR, producing 87-bp fragments spanning the CDR3 region. Amplicons were sequenced on the Illumina HiSeq platform. The original methods were these. Synthetic template baselines were used to correct PCR bias computationally, reads within Hamming distance 2 were collapsed, and singletons that could not be merged were discarded. By aligning reads against IMGT, V, D and J genes, CDR3 length, and insertions or deletions at six rearrangement sites were assigned. Within each subset, clonotype counts were normalized to sorted cell number, and only after that were true diversity and Gini coefficients computed with the tcR R package. The overlap coefficient, calculated on TCRB nucleotide sequences, was used to quantify repertoire sharing. As a proxy for the pre-selection repertoire, out-of-frame TCRB sequences from naive cells were analyzed. TCRdb took over this immuneACCESS table, retaining in-frame rearrangements with V and J assigned. Such tables are incomplete; in checked studies, under half of the missing clones stem from an unresolved V gene, and the remainder is unexplained. D and trimming come from the DNA, and the V and J calls and clone size come from that table. The sample contains around 500,000 clones, about an eighth of them found a single time. The ten biggest clones cover 0.046% of the sample.

The source of the sample is a study of beta chain features in type 1 diabetes (dated by TCRdb to 2016 to 2019). About the study as a whole: Mean age, gender distribution, total cell number and subset yield did not differ between patients and healthy donors. A total of just under 110,000,000 sorted cells were examined across all samples, and RNA yield correlated strongly with the number of cells per subset. The study compared the TCRB repertoires of sorted circulating CD4+ T cell subsets in recently diagnosed type 1 diabetes patients with those in matched healthy donors. Regulatory and stem cell-like memory subsets were isolated from only 8 patients and roughly eight healthy donors, whereas naive and central memory subsets came from all 30 or so donors.

CDR1 LGHNA and CDR2 YNFKEQ were looked up in the germline V gene. From its cysteine to its phenylalanine, the CDR3 spans 13 amino acids. Only the CDR3 DNA stays, 39 bases, in frame from base 1. V loses 1 base of germline sequence and J loses 7 bases, and the interval between the two ends is 8 bases. Study-wide findings and limitations: Patients with type 1 diabetes made fewer insertions and deleted more nucleotides at VDJ recombination sites, implying thymic rearrangement abnormalities. Because small numbers of individuals were included in the HLA sub-analyses, any influence of HLA type on TCRB rearrangement was left unresolved. Sequencing cDNA rather than genomic DNA could over-represent highly expressing activated cells, although activation and CD3 levels did not differ between groups. A moderate but significant shortening of TCRB CDR3 length was observed in type 1 diabetes patients in all four CD4+ subsets. Naive, central memory and regulatory TCRB repertoires appeared to be more similar among patients than among healthy donors. PCR might favor shorter templates, but patient and control samples were amplified and corrected together, so any skew would affect both groups equally.

Each donor gave one peripheral blood draw, about 110 mL on average, collected into heparinised tubes. A BD FACSAria II and a panel including CD45RO, CCR7, CD25, CD127, CD95 and CD27 were used to sort naive, central memory, regulatory and stem cell-like memory CD4+ T cells. A purity above 98% was achieved for all sorted populations. PBMCs were isolated right away by Lymphoprep density gradient centrifugation and were stained directly, without culture. So that batch effects would be minimized, each experiment stained and sorted samples in pairs, pairing one healthy donor with one patient. Sequenced sample: naive CD4+ T cells from blood. The meaning of the sample's cell subset or site label: true naive CD4+ T cells. The source of this sequence is a woman aged 18-30 years in good health. This sequence uses TRBV4-2 and TRBJ2-1, with the identity of the D gene unclear. The CDR3 protein is CASSQVAWNEQFF. In nucleotide form, the sequence is TGTGCCAGCAGCCAAGTAGCATGGAATGAGCAGTTCTTC.